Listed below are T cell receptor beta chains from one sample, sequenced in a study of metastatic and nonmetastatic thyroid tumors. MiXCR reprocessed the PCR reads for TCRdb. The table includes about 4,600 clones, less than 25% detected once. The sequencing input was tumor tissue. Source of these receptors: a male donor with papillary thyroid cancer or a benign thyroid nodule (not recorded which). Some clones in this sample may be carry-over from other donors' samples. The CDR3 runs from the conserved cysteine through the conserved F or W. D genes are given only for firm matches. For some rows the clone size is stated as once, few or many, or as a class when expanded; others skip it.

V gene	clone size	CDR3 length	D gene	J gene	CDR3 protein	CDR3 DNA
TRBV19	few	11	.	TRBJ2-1	CASSIVGEQFF	TGTGCCAGTAGTATTGTCGGGGAGCAGTTCTTC
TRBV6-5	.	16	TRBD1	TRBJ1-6	CASSYFGTGGGSPLHF	TGTGCCAGCAGTTACTTCGGGACAGGGGGCGGTTCACCCCTCCACTTT
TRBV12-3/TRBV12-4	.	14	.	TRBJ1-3	CASNQLFSGNTIYF	TGTGCCAGCAACCAACTTTTCTCTGGAAACACCATATATTTT
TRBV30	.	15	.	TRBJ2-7	CAWTWGPEGFYEQYF	TGTGCCTGGACGTGGGGCCCCGAGGGATTCTACGAGCAGTACTTC
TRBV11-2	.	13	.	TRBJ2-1	CASSFDWDNEQFF	TGTGCCAGCAGCTTCGACTGGGACAATGAGCAGTTCTTC
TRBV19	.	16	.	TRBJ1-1	CASSIEPYNMNTEAFF	TGTGCCAGTAGTATAGAGCCCTACAACATGAACACTGAAGCTTTCTTT
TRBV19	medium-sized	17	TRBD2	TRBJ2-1	CASSIGYRLAGVDEQFF	TGTGCCAGTAGTATAGGATACCGTCTAGCGGGAGTTGATGAGCAGTTCTTC
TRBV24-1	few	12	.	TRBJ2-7	CATSDFGREQYF	TGTGCCACCAGTGATTTTGGCCGCGAGCAGTACTTC
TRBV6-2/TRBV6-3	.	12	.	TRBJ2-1	CASSYGTQEQFF	TGTGCCAGCAGTTACGGGACTCAGGAGCAGTTCTTC
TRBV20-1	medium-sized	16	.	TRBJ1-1	CSASDQGQRATTEAFF	TGCAGTGCTAGTGATCAGGGCCAAAGGGCGACAACTGAAGCTTTCTTT
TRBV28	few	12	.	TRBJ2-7	CASSYGLGEQYF	TGTGCCAGCAGTTACGGCCTTGGCGAGCAGTACTTC
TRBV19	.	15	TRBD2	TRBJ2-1	CASSIGTSDYNEQFF	TGTGCCAGTAGTATTGGGACTAGCGACTACAATGAGCAGTTCTTC
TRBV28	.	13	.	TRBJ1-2	CASSFGNNYGYTF	TGTGCCAGCAGTTTCGGGAATAACTATGGCTACACCTTC
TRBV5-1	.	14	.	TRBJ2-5	CASSLVRAGETQYF	TGCGCCAGCAGCTTGGTAAGGGCCGGTGAGACCCAGTACTTC
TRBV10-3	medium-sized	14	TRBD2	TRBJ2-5	CAIRPSSGQETQYF	TGTGCCATCAGGCCTTCTAGCGGCCAAGAGACCCAGTACTTC
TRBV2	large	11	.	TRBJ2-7	CASSAWEEQYF	TGTGCCAGCAGTGCGTGGGAGGAGCAGTACTTC
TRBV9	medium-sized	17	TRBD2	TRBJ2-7	CASSAGTSGKLVYEQYF	TGTGCCAGCAGCGCCGGGACTAGCGGGAAACTCGTGTACGAGCAGTACTTC
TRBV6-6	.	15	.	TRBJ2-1	CASSYGILRQAEQFF	TGTGCCAGCAGTTACGGCATCCTGCGACAGGCTGAGCAGTTCTTC
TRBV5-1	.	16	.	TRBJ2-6	CASSAGKFAGANVLTF	TGCGCCAGCAGTGCAGGGAAGTTCGCTGGGGCCAACGTCCTGACTTTC
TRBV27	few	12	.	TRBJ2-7	CASSLGRDEQYF	TGTGCCAGCAGTCTCGGAAGGGACGAGCAGTACTTC
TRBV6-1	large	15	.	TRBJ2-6	CASRTGGSGANVLTF	TGTGCCAGCAGGACAGGCGGCTCTGGGGCCAACGTCCTGACTTTC
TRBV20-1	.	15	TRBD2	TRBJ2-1	CSARGSLAGPYEQFF	TGCAGTGCTAGGGGGTCCCTAGCGGGACCCTATGAGCAGTTCTTC
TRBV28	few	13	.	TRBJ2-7	CASMEASSYEQYF	TGTGCCAGCATGGAGGCGAGCTCCTACGAGCAGTACTTC
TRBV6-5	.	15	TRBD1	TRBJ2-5	CASSLRDSSQETQYF	TGTGCCAGCAGTTTAAGGGACAGCAGCCAAGAGACCCAGTACTTC
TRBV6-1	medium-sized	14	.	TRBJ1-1	CASSPWGGQGEAFF	TGTGCCAGCAGCCCCTGGGGGGGGCAGGGTGAAGCTTTCTTT
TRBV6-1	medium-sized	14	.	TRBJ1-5	CASTRTVFNQPQHF	TGTGCCAGCACCCGAACAGTGTTCAATCAGCCCCAGCATTTT
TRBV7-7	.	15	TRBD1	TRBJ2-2	CASSLYQGVTGELFF	TGTGCCAGCAGCTTATATCAGGGGGTGACCGGGGAGCTGTTTTTT